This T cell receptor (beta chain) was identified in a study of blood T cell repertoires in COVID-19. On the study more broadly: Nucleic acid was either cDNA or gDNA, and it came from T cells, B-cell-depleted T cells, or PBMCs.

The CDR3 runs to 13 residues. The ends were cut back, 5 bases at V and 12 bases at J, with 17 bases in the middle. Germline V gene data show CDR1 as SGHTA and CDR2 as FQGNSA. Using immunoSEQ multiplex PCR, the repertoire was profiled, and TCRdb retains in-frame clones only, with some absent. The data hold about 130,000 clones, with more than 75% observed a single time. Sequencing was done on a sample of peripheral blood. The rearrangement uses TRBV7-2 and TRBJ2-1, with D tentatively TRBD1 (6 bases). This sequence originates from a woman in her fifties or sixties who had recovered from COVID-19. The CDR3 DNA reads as TGTGCCAGCAGCAAAACAGGGATGGTCGGGCAGTTCTTC. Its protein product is CASSKTGMVGQFF.